A selection of T cell receptor beta chains follows, all from one sample in a study of OX40 agonist ivuxolimab in advanced cancers. Here immunoSEQ multiplex PCR was the method, and the copy in TCRdb shows in-frame clones only, minus some. The sample consists of about 82,000 clones, 70% to 90% of them appearing once. This material consisted of CD4+ or CD8+ T cells sorted from blood, taken in a trial of the OX40 agonist ivuxolimab. These TCRs come from an adult with an advanced solid tumor such as melanoma, head and neck, liver or kidney cancer. Each CDR3 is given with its conserved first and last residue. The D gene is left open where the match is weak. Clone size is stated in some rows and not others, as once, few, many or a class when expanded.

v_gene	d_gene	j_gene	abundance	CDR3nt	CDR3aa
TRBV6-1	.	TRBJ1-2	.	TGTGCCAGCAGTGTGGCAGTACTTGACTATGGCTACACCTTC	CASSVAVLDYGYTF
TRBV6-5	TRBD1	TRBJ2-7	.	TGTGCCAGCAGCGGACAGGGCTCCTACGAGCAGTACTTC	CASSGQGSYEQYF
TRBV27	.	TRBJ2-7	.	TGTGCCAGCAGCAATAGCCCGGTGGGCGAGCAGTACTTC	CASSNSPVGEQYF
TRBV6-4	.	TRBJ1-5	once	TGTGCCAGCAGTGACTCTGAAGGGGCGGGCGGACCCCAGCATTTT	CASSDSEGAGGPQHF
TRBV14	TRBD1	TRBJ2-7	.	TGTGCCAGCAGCCATAGAGGGGGCGAGAGCTACGAGCAGTACTTC	CASSHRGGESYEQYF
TRBV27	TRBD1	TRBJ2-7	once	TGTGCCAGCAGGACAGGGGCCCGTCGGTTCTTC	CASRTGARRFF
TRBV27	.	TRBJ1-3	.	TGTGCCAGCAGTTTGGGGGATCCGGGACTAGGAAACACCATATATTTT	CASSLGDPGLGNTIYF
TRBV14	TRBD2	TRBJ2-5	.	TGTGCCAGCAGCCAAGATCCCACAGCCCCACTAGCGGGAGTAGAGACCCAGTACTTC	CASSQDPTAPLAGVETQYF
TRBV9	TRBD2	TRBJ2-7	.	TGTGCCAGCAGCGGGACTAGCGATTCCTACGAGCAGTACTTC	CASSGTSDSYEQYF
TRBV6-6	.	TRBJ2-4	.	TGTGCCAGCAGTTACCTTGGGCAGACTGCGGACATTCAGTACTTC	CASSYLGQTADIQYF
TRBV6-1	TRBD1	TRBJ2-5	.	TGTGCCAGCAGTGAACCTGGGACAGTTCAAGAGACCCAGTACTTC	CASSEPGTVQETQYF
TRBV9	TRBD1	TRBJ1-2	.	TGTGCCAGCAGCCAACAGGGGGACTATGGCTACACCTTC	CASSQQGDYGYTF
TRBV6-6	TRBD2	TRBJ2-7	few	TGTGCCAGCAGTTACTTGGGGGGAGGGTACGAGCAGTACTTC	CASSYLGGGYEQYF
TRBV7-9	.	TRBJ1-4	.	TGTGCCAGCAGCTTAGATGGGTTTCCTAATGAAAAACTGTTTTTT	CASSLDGFPNEKLFF
TRBV11-3	TRBD2	TRBJ2-7	once	TGTGCCAGCAGCTTACGACCCATAGCGGGAGACCCCTACGAGCAGTACTTC	CASSLRPIAGDPYEQYF
TRBV28	.	TRBJ2-2	.	TGTGCCGGGCGGTCTCCGCGGCGGACCGGGGAGCTGTTTTTT	CAGRSPRRTGELFF
TRBV18	.	TRBJ2-4	.	TGTGCCAGCTCACCAGGTCAGGGCAAACCTCGGGCAAAAAACATTCAGTACTTC	CASSPGQGKPRAKNIQYF
TRBV28	.	TRBJ2-1	.	TGTGCCAGCAGTTTTGGCTTGGGGCAGTTCTTC	CASSFGLGQFF
TRBV5-1	TRBD1	TRBJ1-6	.	TGCGCCAGCACCGGACAGGGCAATAATTCACCCCTCCACTTT	CASTGQGNNSPLHF
TRBV6-1	TRBD1	TRBJ2-2	.	TGTGCCAGCAGTTGGACAGGGGGTGCAACCGGGGAGCTGTTTTTT	CASSWTGGATGELFF
TRBV5-6	.	TRBJ1-1	.	TGTGCCAGCAGCAACCAGGGAGACACTGAAGCTTTCTTT	CASSNQGDTEAFF
TRBV29-1	TRBD1	TRBJ2-5	once	TGCAGCGGTCCCCGGGACAGGGTCCAAGAGACCCAGTACTTC	CSGPRDRVQETQYF
TRBV30	.	TRBJ2-7	.	TGTGCCTGGAGTGTAGGAGCCGGCTCCTACGAGCAGTACTTC	CAWSVGAGSYEQYF
TRBV5-1	.	TRBJ2-7	.	TGCGCCAGCAGCTTGGGACTGAATTACGAGCAGTACTTC	CASSLGLNYEQYF
TRBV30	.	TRBJ2-3	.	TGTGCCTGGAGTGTAGGGGTGGATACGCAGTATTTT	CAWSVGVDTQYF
TRBV6-5	.	TRBJ1-5	few	TGTGCCAGCAGTCGCAGGGATAGCAATCAGCCCCAGCATTTT	CASSRRDSNQPQHF
TRBV30	TRBD2	TRBJ2-5	.	TGTGCCTGGAGTGATAGCGGGAGGGGAGAGACCCAGTACTTC	CAWSDSGRGETQYF